A single sample gave rise to the 22 T cell receptor beta chains below, sequenced in a study of graft-versus-host responses after intestinal transplantation. TCRdb keeps only in-frame clones here, not all; method: immunoSEQ multiplex PCR. The table lists approximately 92,000 clones, about 93% of them singletons, with about 6.3% in the top ten. What these receptors recognize is not known. The sequencing here drew on unstimulated CD8+ T cells sorted from spleen or lymph node cells, taken before intestinal transplant. The receptors come from a human donor who received an intestinal transplant.

The chain joins TRBV6-5 to TRBJ1-2, with 11 bases aligning to TRBD1. The V gene end was trimmed by 5 bases and the J gene end by 5 bases; junction bases not matched to a gene: 4. The CDR3 is 14 residues long. Germline loops: CDR1 MNHEY, CDR2 SVGAGI. This CDR3 reads CASSAGTGGYGYTF. For the CDR3, the DNA is TGTGCCAGCAGTGCCGGGACAGGGGGTTATGGCTACACCTTC.

The J gene is TRBJ2-5, the V gene TRBV13, with D tentatively TRBD1 (6 bases). The germline V gene has CDR1 PRHDT and CDR2 FYEKMQ (reference sequence). The V gene lost 5 bases and the J gene lost 4 bases, with 14 bases spanning the gap. The CDR3 is made up of 14 amino acids. The CDR3 DNA reads TGTGCCAGCAGCCCCGACAGGTTCCCAGAGACCCAGTACTTC. Amino acid sequence: CASSPDRFPETQYF.

The chain couples TRBV30 to TRBJ1-1; perhaps TRBD1 as D (6 bases). In germline, CDR1 is GTSNPN, CDR2 SVGIG (reference sequence). The CDR3 is 13 amino acids. Trimming removed 5 bases from V and 2 bases from J, with 12 bases in between. The CDR3: CAWEGGVNTEAFF. The CDR3 nucleotides read TGTGCCTGGGAGGGGGGGGTTAACACTGAAGCTTTCTTT.

This clone was observed a single time. This sequence joins TRBV27 and TRBJ2-2; 9 bases fit TRBD2. Per the germline V gene, CDR1 is MNHEY and CDR2 is SMNVEV (reference sequence). The CDR3 runs 13 residues. Unmatched junction bases numbered 3, after V lost 5 bases and J lost 8 bases. The CDR3 region is CASSRLAAGELFF. CDR3 nucleotide sequence: TGTGCCAGCAGTCGACTAGCGGCTGGGGAGCTGTTTTTT.

The chain links TRBV5-6 to TRBJ2-3; 8 nucleotides agree with TRBD1. Germline V lookup: CDR1 SGHDT, CDR2 YYEEEE. J was trimmed by 1 base and V by 3 bases; bases with no gene match: 4. The CDR3 is 15 amino acids. CDR3 coding DNA: TGTGCCAGCAGCTCACCGGGACAGGGCACAGATACGCAGTATTTT. Its protein product is CASSSPGQGTDTQYF. Full variable domain (rest looked up from reference TRBV5-6 and TRBJ2-3): DAGVTQSPTHLIKTRGQQVTLRCSPKSGHDTVSWYQQALGQGPQFIFQYYEEEERQRGNFPDRFSGHQFPNYSSELNVNALLLGDSALYLCASSSPGQGTDTQYFGPGTRLTVL.

The rearrangement links TRBV9 to TRBJ2-5, with 12 nucleotides matching TRBD1. Per the germline V gene, CDR1 is SGDLS and CDR2 is YYNGEE. CDR3 length: 16 residues. The ends lost 4 bases at V and 4 bases at J; junction bases unmatched: 8. The CDR3 DNA is TGTGCCAGCAGCCCCTCCGGGACAGGGGGCGCAGAGACCCAGTACTTC. It is translated as CASSPSGTGGAETQYF.

V usage is TRBV10-1 and J usage is TRBJ1-1, with D perhaps matching TRBD1 (6 bases). Trimming took off 6 bases at V and 1 base at J, with 24 bases between the two ends. CDR3 length: 18 amino acids. Germline V gene data show CDR1 as WNHNN and CDR2 as SYGVQD (reference sequence). The CDR3 loop reads CASRANFPNRTENTEAFF. CDR3 bases: TGCGCCAGCAGGGCGAACTTTCCCAATCGGACAGAGAACACTGAAGCTTTCTTT.

V usage is TRBV6-5 and J usage is TRBJ1-1; the D gene is possibly TRBD1 (5 bases). Per germline, CDR1 MNHEY and CDR2 SVGAGI. This CDR3 spans 14 amino acids. Trimming pared 1 base from V and 1 base from J, leaving 7 bases between. CDR3 region: CASSYYTGNTEAFF. The CDR3 nucleotides are TGTGCCAGCAGTTACTACACAGGGAACACTGAAGCTTTCTTT.

A single count supports this clone. The rearrangement uses TRBV13 and TRBJ2-5; D call uncertain. The CDR3 length is 13 residues. CDR1 PRHDT and CDR2 FYEKMQ come from the germline V gene (reference sequence). V was cut by 4 bases and J by 4 bases, with 10 bases left in between. The CDR3 reads CASSSGSSETQYF. CDR3 DNA: TGTGCCAGCAGCTCGGGCAGCTCAGAGACCCAGTACTTC.

The V and J genes are TRBV6-1 and TRBJ2-1, with 9 bases fitting TRBD1. The V gene end was trimmed by 2 bases and the J gene end by 6 bases; junction bases not matched to a gene: 5. The CDR3 consists of 15 residues. Germline CDR1 is MNHNS and CDR2 is SASEGT. Here the CDR3 DNA reads TGTGCCAGCAGTGAACCGGGACAGGGTGGCAATGAGCAGTTCTTC. Its translation: CASSEPGQGGNEQFF.

The rearrangement uses TRBV4-1 and TRBJ2-7; 8 bases map to TRBD1. Unmatched junction bases numbered 21, after V lost 6 bases and J lost 2 bases. Germline V gives CDR1 MGHRA, CDR2 YSYEKL. This CDR3 comprises 19 residues. In DNA form, the CDR3 reads TGCGCCAGCAGTTTCGAGCCGGGACAGGTCGGGCCACCCACCTACGAGCAGTACTTC. Protein sequence: CASSFEPGQVGPPTYEQYF.

The J gene is TRBJ1-2, the V gene TRBV27; D uncertain. Looked up from germline, CDR1 is MNHEY and CDR2 is SMNVEV (reference sequence). This CDR3 is 12 amino acids long. V lost 0 bases and J 4 bases, leaving 3 bases between the germline ends. The CDR3 sequence is CASSLSGYGYTF. CDR3 bases: TGTGCCAGCAGTTTATCCGGCTATGGCTACACCTTC.

The V gene is TRBV14, the J gene TRBJ2-5; unclear D gene. The CDR3 consists of 12 residues. Looked up from germline, CDR1 is SGHDN and CDR2 is FVKESK. Trimming cost V 3 bases and J 9 bases, with 11 bases left between them. CDR3: CASSHLRVPQYF. Here the CDR3 DNA reads TGTGCCAGCAGCCACCTCCGGGTACCCCAGTACTTC.

The DNA for the CDR3 is TGTGCCAGCAGCTCCTCGGGACCTCAAGAGACCCAGTACTTC. Translation gives CASSSSGPQETQYF. The chain recombines TRBV7-9 with TRBJ2-5; D possibly matches TRBD1 or TRBD2 (5 bases each). The CDR3 has 14 residues. Germline assignment: CDR1 SEHNR and CDR2 FQNEAQ (reference sequence). Trimming took off 4 bases at V and 2 bases at J, with 11 bases between the two ends.

This clone was found a few times. The chain combines TRBV28 with TRBJ2-7; D is undetermined. The CDR3 consists of 12 residues. With 5 bases removed from V and 3 bases from J, the gap between germline ends came to 8 bases. CDR1 and CDR2 (germline): MDHEN, SYDVKM. Written as DNA, the CDR3 is TGTGCCAGCAGTCCCACCCTCTACGAGCAGTACTTC. Protein product: CASSPTLYEQYF.

A word on this clone: This CDR3 is also generated by other DNA sequences in the sample. The chain has TRBV13 and TRBJ2-5, with D unclear. Germline CDR1 reads PRHDT; CDR2 reads FYEKMQ (reference sequence). The CDR3 has 16 amino acids. V lost 4 bases to trimming and J lost 2 bases, with 17 bases between them. Written as DNA, the CDR3 is TGTGCCAGCAGCTGGTTCCGGAACGTGAGGCAAGAGACCCAGTACTTC. Its translation: CASSWFRNVRQETQYF.

The V gene is TRBV27, the J gene TRBJ1-1; D unresolved. This CDR3 has 12 amino acids. CDR1 is MNHEY and CDR2 is SMNVEV in the germline V gene (reference sequence). V shed 9 bases and J shed 8 bases, with 16 bases lying between them. CDR3 protein: CASRGIGLEAFF. In nucleotides, the CDR3 is TGTGCCAGTAGAGGCATCGGACTAGAAGCTTTCTTT.

This chain joins TRBV19 and TRBJ1-2, with a weak D call TRBD1 (6 bases). V lost 7 bases to trimming and J lost 3 bases, with 18 bases between them. The CDR3 runs to 15 residues. Germline loops: CDR1 LNHDA, CDR2 SQIVND (reference sequence). This chain's CDR3 is CASIKIGGLDYGYTF. CDR3 coding DNA: TGTGCCAGTATAAAGATCGGGGGCTTGGACTATGGCTACACCTTC. The full variable domain, its missing parts supplied by reference TRBV19 and TRBJ1-2, is DGGITQSPKYLFRKEGQNVTLSCEQNLNHDAMYWYRQDPGQGLRLIYYSQIVNDFQKGDIAEGYSVSREKKESFPLTVTSAQKNPTAFYLCASIKIGGLDYGYTFGSGTRLTVV.

The chain uses TRBV19 and TRBJ2-7, with D uncertain. The CDR3 is made up of 15 amino acids. CDR1 is LNHDA and CDR2 is SQIVND in the germline V gene (reference sequence). V gave up 3 bases and J gave up 0 bases, with 12 bases separating them. Written as DNA, the CDR3 is TGTGCCAGTAGTATTACGGCAATCGACTCCTACGAGCAGTACTTC. The encoded protein is CASSITAIDSYEQYF.

The V call is TRBV4-2, the J call TRBJ2-1; TRBD1 is a possible D gene (5 bases). Germline V gene data show CDR1 as LGHNA and CDR2 as YNFKEQ. The CDR3 spans 13 residues. Trimming stripped 5 bases from V and 8 bases from J, with 13 bases between. The CDR3 is CASSSIGAYEQFF. Here the CDR3 DNA reads TGTGCCAGCAGCAGCATAGGGGCTTATGAGCAGTTCTTC.

The chain carries TRBV5-1 and TRBJ2-6, with 7 bases fitting TRBD1. The V gene's germline CDR1 is SGHRS and CDR2 YFSETQ. Unmatched junction bases numbered 8, after V lost 2 bases and J lost 0 bases. The CDR3 runs to 18 residues. This CDR3 reads CASSFHRGLSSGANVLTF. The CDR3 DNA reads TGCGCCAGCAGCTTCCACAGGGGCCTCAGCTCTGGGGCCAACGTCCTGACTTTC.

The rearrangement joins TRBV27 to TRBJ1-5; no clear D. Germline CDR1 and CDR2: MNHEY and SMNVEV (reference sequence). V was trimmed by 3 bases and J by 6 bases, leaving 12 bases between them. CDR3 size: 14 residues. The CDR3, as DNA: TGTGCCAGCAGTTTCCTCGGGGAAGGTCAGCCCCAGCATTTT. It translates to CASSFLGEGQPQHF.